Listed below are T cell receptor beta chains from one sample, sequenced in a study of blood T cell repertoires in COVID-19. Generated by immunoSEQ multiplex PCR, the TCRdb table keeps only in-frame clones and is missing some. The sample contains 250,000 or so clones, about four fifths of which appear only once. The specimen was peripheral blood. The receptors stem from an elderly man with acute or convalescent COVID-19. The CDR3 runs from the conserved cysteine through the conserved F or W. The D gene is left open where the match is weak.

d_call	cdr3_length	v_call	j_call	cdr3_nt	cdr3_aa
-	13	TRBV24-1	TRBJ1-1	TGTGCCACCAGTGATTTTGGGAGCACTGAAGCTTTCTTT	CATSDFGSTEAFF
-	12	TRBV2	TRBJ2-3	TGTGCCAGCAGTCGGTCCACAGATACGCAGTATTTT	CASSRSTDTQYF
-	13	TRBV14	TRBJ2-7	TGTGCCAGCAGCCAAGGAAACAGCTACGAGCAGTACTTC	CASSQGNSYEQYF
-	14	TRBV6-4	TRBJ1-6	TGTGCCAGCAGTGCCACTCGAGGAAATTCACCCCTCCACTTT	CASSATRGNSPLHF
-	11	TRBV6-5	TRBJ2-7	TGTGCCAGTTCGATAGCGAACGAGCAGTACTTC	CASSIANEQYF
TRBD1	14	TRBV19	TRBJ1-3	TGTGCCAGTAGTATTCGGGACAGGGGAAACACCATATATTTT	CASSIRDRGNTIYF
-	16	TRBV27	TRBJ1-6	TGTGCCAGCAGTTTCAGGCCCAACTCCTATAATTCACCCCTCCACTTT	CASSFRPNSYNSPLHF
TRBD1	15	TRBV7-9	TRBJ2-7	TGTGCCAGCAGCTTAAAGGCGGACAGGACCTACGAGCAGTACTTC	CASSLKADRTYEQYF
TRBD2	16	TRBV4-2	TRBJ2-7	TGTGCCAGCAGCCAAGGGGCTTCGACTAGCGGCTACGAGCAGTACTTC	CASSQGASTSGYEQYF
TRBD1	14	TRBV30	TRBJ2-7	TGTGCCTGGAGTCTCCCGGGACAGGGTTACTACGTACGGTTC	CAWSLPGQGYYVRF
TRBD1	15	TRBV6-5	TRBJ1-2	TGTGCCAGCAGTTACTCGGCAGGGGGCACCTATGGCTACACCTTC	CASSYSAGGTYGYTF